The subject of this entry is one TCR beta chain. These data are taken from a study of blood T cell repertoires in COVID-19. Study in general: The United States, Italy and Spain provided the acute and convalescent COVID-19 samples. PBMCs, B-cell-depleted T cells, or T cells were the source of the cDNA or gDNA that made up the material.

Using immunoSEQ multiplex PCR, the repertoire was profiled, and TCRdb retains in-frame clones only, with some absent. Of tens of thousands of clones listed, approximately 84% were seen once; the top ten hold roughly 5%. With 4 bases clipped from V and 3 bases from J, the junction kept 6 bases outside the gene matches. The V gene's germline CDR1 is KGHDR and CDR2 SFDVKD. This CDR3 has 17 residues. The sequencing sample was made of peripheral blood. This receptor was obtained from a man older than 75 in a cohort sampled during active COVID-19. The V call is TRBV24-1, the J call TRBJ2-3, with 13 bases matching TRBD2. The CDR3 sequence is CATSDSPGLAGTDTQYF. As DNA, the CDR3 is TGTGCCACCAGTGACTCACCGGGACTAGCGGGGACAGATACGCAGTATTTT.